The T cell receptor (beta chain) under discussion was sequenced for a study of blood T cell repertoires in COVID-19. On the study more broadly: Some COVID-19 samples were acute and others convalescent; all came from the United States, Italy and Spain. T cells, B-cell-depleted T cells, or PBMCs supplied cDNA or gDNA.

Trimming left V 2 bases short and J 2 bases short, with 11 bases between. Germline values: CDR1 SGHKS, CDR2 YYEKEE (reference sequence). This CDR3 comprises 14 residues. In the authors' methods: Reference gene primer amplification in the assay estimated nucleated cell counts. Assay used: immunoSEQ multiplex PCR; TCRdb lists only in-frame clones, some missing. That table gives V, J and clone size, and the DNA gave D and trimming. The repertoire holds hundreds of thousands of clones, approximately 87% seen once, with 2.2% in the top ten. The sequenced material came from peripheral blood. This sequence was found in a woman between 50 and 59 years old with acute or convalescent COVID-19. The chain combines TRBV5-5 with TRBJ2-7, with D maybe TRBD2 (5 bases). The CDR3 protein is CASSFSGETYEQYF. The CDR3 region has the DNA TGTGCCAGCAGCTTTTCCGGGGAGACCTACGAGCAGTACTTC.